The 24 T cell receptor beta chains below come from one sample, sequenced in a study of type 1 and type 2 diabetes patients. Genomic DNA was the PCR template. The TCR beta CDR3 region was amplified using 30 forward and 13 reverse primers. MiXCR was run by TCRdb on the multiplex PCR reads, yielding one entry per CDR3 protein. The sample records about 250,000 distinct CDR3 sequences, more than 45% being singletons. The specimen was peripheral blood mononuclear cells (PBMCs). The receptor set was obtained from a man younger than 35 with type 2 diabetes.

The V gene is TRBV19, the J gene TRBJ2-5; weak D call: TRBD1 (6 bases). With the DNA end fitting TRBJ2-7 better, the J assignment may be wrong. CDR1 is LNHDA and CDR2 is SQIVND in the germline V gene (reference sequence). The CDR3 has 15 amino acids. DNA of the CDR3: TGTGCCAGTAGTATCGTGGGACACAACCTTGACGAGCAGTACTTC. Protein product: CASSIVGHNLDEQYF.

This clonotype was seen a handful of times. This sequence joins TRBV7-2 and TRBJ2-2, with TRBD2 identical over 11 bases. The CDR3 consists of 15 residues. The germline V gene encodes CDR1 SGHTA and CDR2 FQGNSA. V trimming: 3 bases; J trimming: 6 bases; junction bases outside the gene matches: 3. CDR3 nucleotides: TGTGCCAGCAGCTTTAGCGGGGGGGCATCCGGGGAGCTGTTTTTT. It yields the protein CASSFSGGASGELFF.

The chain combines TRBV19 with TRBJ1-2, with 7 bases identical to TRBD1. CDR3 length: 16 amino acids. V lost 5 bases, J lost 4 bases, and 13 bases stayed unmatched. Germline-derived CDR1 and CDR2 are LNHDA and SQIVND (reference sequence). The CDR3, as DNA: TGTGCCAGTAGTTCCCCAACCGGGACAGTAGTCTATGGCTACACCTTC. Protein sequence: CASSSPTGTVVYGYTF.

V usage is TRBV27 and J usage is TRBJ1-1; the D gene is possibly TRBD1 (5 bases). V was cut by 2 bases and J by 6 bases, with 10 bases left in between. Germline V CDR1 and CDR2: MNHEY, SMNVEV (reference sequence). The CDR3 runs to 13 residues. Here the CDR3 DNA reads TGTGCCAGCAGTTTACGGGGGAGACCTGAAGCTTTCTTT. Protein: CASSLRGRPEAFF.

The chain links TRBV19 to TRBJ2-3; D remains ambiguous. The CDR3 extends over 17 amino acids. The V end lost 5 bases, the J end lost 4 bases, and 22 bases lay between the germline ends. Germline assignment: CDR1 LNHDA and CDR2 SQIVND (reference sequence). This chain's CDR3 is CASSPGWVYGVADTQYF. In DNA, the CDR3 is TGTGCCAGTAGTCCCGGATGGGTCTATGGTGTCGCAGATACGCAGTATTTT.

The chain links TRBV19 to TRBJ1-2, with 7 positions matching TRBD1. With 7 bases clipped from V and 8 bases from J, the junction kept 16 bases outside the gene matches. CDR1 is LNHDA and CDR2 is SQIVND in the germline V gene (reference sequence). The CDR3 is made up of 15 amino acids. CDR3 sequence: CASTAQTDRVGGYTF. CDR3 bases: TGTGCCAGTACCGCACAGACAGACAGGGTGGGCGGCTACACCTTC.

The CDR3 region is CASSPTDRGHNYGYTF. The CDR3 region has the DNA TGTGCCAGCAGTCCGACGGACAGGGGGCATAACTATGGCTACACCTTC. The rearrangement joins TRBV2 to TRBJ1-2; 11 nucleotides line up with TRBD1. This CDR3 region has 16 residues. V lost 5 bases and J lost 1; bases outside the gene matches: 6. CDR1 is SNHLY and CDR2 is FYNNEI in the germline V gene.

V usage is TRBV7-3 and J usage is TRBJ2-7, with TRBD2 matching over 11 bases. Germline CDR1 reads SGHTA; CDR2 reads FQGTGA. This CDR3 is built from 16 residues. J gave up 2 bases and V 5 bases, and 8 bases lay outside the gene matches. The CDR3: CASSPTPSGRPYEQYF. Written as DNA, the CDR3 is TGTGCCAGCAGCCCTACCCCTAGCGGGAGGCCCTACGAGCAGTACTTC. The complete variable domain, with remaining parts taken from reference TRBV7-3 and TRBJ2-7, reads GAGVSQTPSNKVTEKGKYVELRCDPISGHTALYWYRQSLGQGPEFLIYFQGTGAADDSGLPNDRFFAVRPEGSVSTLKIQRTERGDSAVYLCASSPTPSGRPYEQYFGPGTRLTVT.

On this clonotype: A read error may explain this, as a much larger clone is one base away. This rearrangement joins TRBV2 to TRBJ2-4; D is possibly TRBD2 (6 bases). The length of the CDR3 is 14 residues. Germline CDR1 SNHLY, CDR2 FYNNEI. V dropped 3 bases and J dropped 13 bases, with 19 bases sitting between them. The CDR3 nucleotides read TGTGCCAGCAGTGACGCCGGGGGAACCAATGAGCAGTACTTC. Its translation: CASSDAGGTNEQYF.

The gene calls are TRBV13 and TRBJ1-3, with D perhaps TRBD1 (5 bases). This CDR3 has 13 residues. V was pared by 4 bases and J by 4 bases, with 8 bases between. The germline V gene encodes CDR1 PRHDT and CDR2 FYEKMQ (reference sequence). In nucleotides, the CDR3 is TGTGCCAGCAGCTGGGGGTCCGGAAACACCATATATTTT. Protein product: CASSWGSGNTIYF.

The chain uses TRBV6-1 and TRBJ2-3, with TRBD2 matching over 16 bases. The CDR3 runs to 15 residues. Germline CDR1 reads MNHNS; CDR2 reads SASEGT. V dropped 6 bases and J dropped 4; count of bases not matched to a gene: 1. CDR3 sequence reads: CASRGLAGGPDTQYF. The CDR3, as DNA: TGTGCCAGCAGGGGACTAGCGGGAGGGCCAGATACGCAGTATTTT.

The chain is built from TRBV5-1 and TRBJ2-7; D is unresolved. The ends were cut back, 4 bases at V and 6 bases at J, with 11 bases in the middle. CDR3 length: 12 residues. CDR1 SGHRS and CDR2 YFSETQ come from the germline V gene. The CDR3 is CASSPSGLEQYF. The CDR3 DNA follows: TGCGCCAGCAGCCCGAGTGGGCTCGAGCAGTACTTC.

Concerning this clonotype: A read error may explain this, as a much larger clone is one base away. The conserved phenylalanine or tryptophan is not found at the CDR3 terminus, so this likely reflects a read error. This chain joins TRBV30 and TRBJ2-5, with D hard to call. V was trimmed by 0 bases and J by 4 bases, leaving 9 bases between them. The germline gives CDR1 GTSNPN, CDR2 SVGIG (reference sequence). This CDR3 region has 13 residues. CDR3 residues: CAWSVGRPETQYY. CDR3 DNA: TGTGCCTGGAGTGTCGGCCGCCCAGAGACCCAGTACTAC.

This clonotype appeared a single time. This clone may be a read error of a much larger clone one base away. This chain connects TRBV10-3 to TRBJ1-1; D call uncertain. Per germline, CDR1 ENHRY and CDR2 SYGVKD. V lost 6 bases and J lost 1, with 9 bases in between. The CDR3 has 13 amino acids. DNA for the CDR3: TGTGCCATCAGCCGGCCAGAGAACACTGAAGCTTTCTTT. Translated: CAISRPENTEAFF.

This clonotype was seen a few times. V is TRBV19 and J is TRBJ1-4; TRBD1 aligns across 7 bases. Per the germline V gene, CDR1 is LNHDA and CDR2 is SQIVND (reference sequence). Trimming at V came to 8 bases and at J to 5 bases, leaving 5 bases not matched to a gene. This CDR3 has 13 amino acids. DNA for the CDR3: TGTGCCAGTCAGGCCAGGGGGAATGAAAAACTGTTTTTT. Protein product: CASQARGNEKLFF.

There are a few counts of this clonotype. The chain recombines TRBV30 with TRBJ2-1, with 9 bases lining up with TRBD2. The ends lost 7 bases at V and 3 bases at J; junction bases unmatched: 4. The CDR3 length is 13 residues. Germline V gene lookup returns CDR1 GTSNPN and CDR2 SVGIG (reference sequence). The CDR3 sequence: CASRLADYNEQFF. In DNA form, the CDR3 reads TGTGCCTCACGACTAGCGGACTACAATGAGCAGTTCTTC.

This clonotype was seen only a few times. The genes are TRBV7-2 and TRBJ2-7; D is ambiguous. Germline V gene data show CDR1 as SGHTA and CDR2 as FQGNSA. Trimming took 4 bases from V and 2 from J, leaving 15 bases between them. The CDR3 totals 15 residues. This chain's CDR3 is CASSSRTGLAYEQYF. For the CDR3, the DNA is TGTGCCAGCAGCTCTCGGACGGGTTTGGCCTACGAGCAGTACTTC.

The chain has TRBV5-1 and TRBJ1-2; maybe TRBD1 (5 bases). Per germline, CDR1 SGHRS and CDR2 YFSETQ. The CDR3 is made up of 13 amino acids. V was trimmed by 4 bases and J by 1 base, leaving 8 bases between them. The CDR3 DNA sequence: TGCGCCAGCAGCCAGACAGTTAACTATGGCTACACCTTC. Translation gives CASSQTVNYGYTF. Full variable domain (remainder filled in from reference TRBV5-1 and TRBJ1-2): KAGVTQTPRYLIKTRGQQVTLSCSPISGHRSVSWYQQTPGQGLQFLFEYFSETQRNKGNFPGRFSGRQFSNSRSEMNVSTLELGDSALYLCASSQTVNYGYTFGSGTRLTVV.

Many counts were recorded for this clonotype. This rearrangement joins TRBV30 to TRBJ2-7; 7 bases are a match to TRBD1. The CDR3 covers 13 residues. The junction had 4 bases not matched to a gene; V was cut back by 5 bases and J by 0 bases. From germline, CDR1 is GTSNPN and CDR2 SVGIG (reference sequence). CDR3 protein: CAWRRDSSYEQYF. CDR3 nucleotides: TGTGCCTGGCGTAGGGACAGCTCCTACGAGCAGTACTTC.

This clonotype was found once. This chain uses TRBV7-8 with TRBJ2-3; D is unresolved. From germline, CDR1 is SGHVS and CDR2 FQNEAQ. The CDR3 has 17 amino acids. V dropped 1 base and J dropped 2 bases, with 16 bases sitting between them. This CDR3 reads CASSLGVGQELTDTQYF. DNA for the CDR3: TGTGCCAGCAGCTTAGGGGTAGGCCAGGAACTCACAGATACGCAGTATTTT.

The chain combines TRBV20-1 with TRBJ1-1; TRBD1 is a possible D gene (6 bases). With 6 bases removed from V and 5 bases from J, the gap between germline ends came to 16 bases. Germline V CDR1 and CDR2: DFQATT, SNEGSKA (reference sequence). CDR3 length equals 13 residues. Here the CDR3 reads CSAPSEGGTEAFF. Written as DNA, the CDR3 is TGCAGTGCCCCCTCGGAAGGGGGTACTGAAGCTTTCTTT.

The genes are TRBV20-1 and TRBJ1-5; D is unclear. The CDR3 contains 9 residues. Germline assignment: CDR1 DFQATT and CDR2 SNEGSKA (reference sequence). Trimming removed 7 bases at V and 6 bases at J, with 4 bases between. The CDR3 loop is CSVGQPQHF. CDR3 sequence (DNA): TGCAGTGTTGGTCAGCCCCAGCATTTT.

This clonotype was observed many times. This chain connects TRBV7-2 to TRBJ1-2; D gene unclear. Germline V gene sequence: CDR1 SGHTA, CDR2 FQGNSA. The CDR3 extends over 14 amino acids. V gave up 5 bases and J gave up 5 bases, with 15 bases separating them. CDR3 sequence: CASSPPDRLYGYTF. DNA for the CDR3: TGTGCCAGCAGCCCACCGGACCGACTTTATGGCTACACCTTC.

This clonotype appeared a single time. The chain couples TRBV20-1 to TRBJ1-5, with D possibly being TRBD1 (6 bases). This CDR3 spans 16 amino acids. CDR1 is DFQATT, CDR2 SNEGSKA, per germline (reference sequence). The ends were cut back, 3 bases at V and 3 bases at J, with 18 bases in the middle. CDR3 in DNA: TGCAGTGCTAGGACTTCCGGGGGCGGTCACAATCAGCCCCAGCATTTT. It yields the protein CSARTSGGGHNQPQHF.